These 21 T cell receptor beta chains originate from one sample sequenced in a study of blood T cell repertoires in COVID-19. TCRdb's table, derived via immunoSEQ multiplex PCR, lists solely in-frame clones and lacks some. The sample lists roughly 130,000 clones, approximately 87% occurring once. The specimen was peripheral blood. These receptors all stem from a woman aged 60-75 years with acute or convalescent COVID-19.

The rearrangement uses TRBV3-1 (or the pseudogene TRBV3-2) and TRBJ2-7; D is unresolved. Trimming pared 1 base from V and 5 bases from J, leaving 6 bases between. Germline loops: CDR1 LGHDT, CDR2 YNNKEL (reference sequence). The CDR3 runs 12 residues. The CDR3 DNA is TGTGCCAGCAGCCAAGGTAAAAACGAGCAGTACTTC. This sequence encodes CASSQGKNEQYF.

The chain has TRBV5-1 and TRBJ1-1; D remains unclear. Germline-derived CDR1 and CDR2 are SGHRS and YFSETQ. Trimming removed 1 base from V and 0 bases from J, with 7 bases in between. The CDR3 is 14 amino acids. The CDR3 reads CASSLPGMNTEAFF. The CDR3 DNA reads TGCGCCAGCAGCTTGCCAGGCATGAACACTGAAGCTTTCTTT.

The V gene is TRBV28, the J gene TRBJ1-5; 8 bases are shared with TRBD1. The germline CDR1 and CDR2 sequences are MDHEN and SYDVKM. CDR3 size: 18 residues. J lost 0 bases, V lost 7 bases, and 14 bases had no gene match. CDR3 bases: TGTGCCAGCACCACCGGGACAGGAGGTACTTATAGCAATCAGCCCCAGCATTTT. Its protein is CASTTGTGGTYSNQPQHF.

This clone is a singleton in its sample. This sequence joins TRBV10-1 and TRBJ2-5; D may be TRBD2 (6 bases). The CDR3 totals 14 residues. Germline values: CDR1 WNHNN, CDR2 SYGVQD (reference sequence). V lost 6 bases and J 1 base, leaving 12 bases between the germline ends. CDR3 sequence reads: CASSPRDSQETQYF. The CDR3 region has the DNA TGCGCCAGCAGCCCCCGGGACTCCCAAGAGACCCAGTACTTC.

This chain joins TRBV19 and TRBJ2-2, with D perhaps matching TRBD1 (6 bases). V was cut by 4 bases and J by 4 bases, with 10 bases left in between. Per germline, CDR1 LNHDA and CDR2 SQIVND (reference sequence). The CDR3 runs 14 residues. CDR3 bases: TGTGCCAGTAGTACGGACAGCGTCACCGGGGAGCTGTTTTTT. Amino acids: CASSTDSVTGELFF.

The chain uses TRBV7-2 and TRBJ2-1; D gene ambiguous. The CDR3 loop spans 13 amino acids. The V and J ends lost 1 base and 3 bases respectively, with 4 bases between them. The germline CDR1 and CDR2 sequences are SGHTA and FQGNSA. As DNA, the CDR3 is TGTGCCAGCAGCTTAGGCAGCTACAATGAGCAGTTCTTC. Translation gives CASSLGSYNEQFF.

The J gene is TRBJ1-1, the V gene TRBV4-1; TRBD1 is a possible D gene (6 bases). Germline-derived CDR1 and CDR2 are MGHRA and YSYEKL. V gave up 2 bases and J gave up 1 base, with 8 bases separating them. CDR3 length: 14 amino acids. CDR3 in DNA: TGCGCCAGCAGCCAACAGGGGCGGAACACTGAAGCTTTCTTT. Its translation is CASSQQGRNTEAFF.

This chain uses TRBV9 with TRBJ2-2, with 10 bases aligning to TRBD2. The CDR3 has 14 residues. Germline V gene sequence: CDR1 SGDLS, CDR2 YYNGEE. The trim removed 6 bases at V and 5 bases at J, leaving 4 bases unmatched. As DNA, the CDR3 is TGTGCCAGCACTAGCGGGAGCAAAACCGGGGAGCTGTTTTTT. Amino acid sequence: CASTSGSKTGELFF. Together with reference TRBV9 and TRBJ2-2, the CDR3 gives the full variable domain: DSGVTQTPKHLITATGQRVTLRCSPRSGDLSVYWYQQSLDQGLQFLIQYYNGEERAKGNILERFSAQQFPDLHSELNLSSLELGDSALYFCASTSGSKTGELFFGEGSRLTVL.

The chain employs TRBV7-9 and TRBJ1-2; TRBD1 might be the D (5 bases). The V gene's germline CDR1 is SEHNR and CDR2 FQNEAQ (reference sequence). V dropped 1 base and J dropped 3 bases, with 12 bases sitting between them. The CDR3 spans 15 residues. The CDR3 protein is CASSLVVAGYYGYTF. The CDR3 DNA is TGTGCCAGCAGCTTAGTTGTAGCAGGGTACTATGGCTACACCTTC.

V gene TRBV6-5 combines with J gene TRBJ1-6; 8 positions match TRBD1. V lost 10 bases to trimming and J lost 8 bases; unmatched junction nucleotides: 7. This CDR3 spans 13 amino acids. CDR1 and CDR2 (germline): MNHEY, SVGAGI. The CDR3: CAIGTGRDSPLHF. For the CDR3, the DNA is TGTGCCATCGGGACAGGTAGAGATTCACCCCTCCACTTT.

The chain is built from TRBV10-1 and TRBJ2-2; 8 positions match TRBD2. This CDR3 is 15 amino acids long. CDR1 WNHNN and CDR2 SYGVQD come from the germline V gene (reference sequence). V lost 1 base to trimming and J lost 6 bases; unmatched junction nucleotides: 4. The CDR3 region is CASSELAGTPGELFF. The DNA of the CDR3 is TGCGCCAGCAGTGAGTTAGCGGGGACCCCCGGGGAGCTGTTTTTT.

This clone was found a few times. The V gene is TRBV10-3, the J gene TRBJ1-3; tentatively, D is TRBD1 (6 bases). V was clipped by 10 bases and J by 0 bases, with 16 bases between them. Germline loops: CDR1 ENHRY, CDR2 SYGVKD. The CDR3 is made up of 15 amino acids. CDR3 loop: CATHDRSNSGNTIYF. In nucleotides, the CDR3 is TGTGCCACCCACGACAGGTCCAACTCTGGAAACACCATATATTTT.

This clone was seen a few times. The V gene is TRBV15, the J gene TRBJ1-3; D unresolved. V shed 0 bases and J shed 0 bases, with 9 bases lying between them. The germline gives CDR1 LNHNV, CDR2 YYDKDF (reference sequence). CDR3 length equals 16 residues. The CDR3 coding sequence is TGTGCCACCAGCAGAGATCTTATCCCCTCTGGAAACACCATATATTTT. Its protein is CATSRDLIPSGNTIYF. Full variable domain (missing parts from reference TRBV15 and TRBJ1-3): DAMVIQNPRYQVTQFGKPVTLSCSQTLNHNVMYWYQQKSSQAPKLLFHYYDKDFNNEADTPDNFQSRRPNTSFCFLDIRSPGLGDTAMYLCATSRDLIPSGNTIYFGEGSWLTVV.

The chain carries TRBV6-5 and TRBJ1-1, with 7 bases matching TRBD1. This CDR3 has 14 residues. Trimming at V came to 6 bases and at J to 3 bases, leaving 7 bases not matched to a gene. Germline assignment: CDR1 MNHEY and CDR2 SVGAGI. CDR3: CASRSPGGHTEAFF. CDR3 coding DNA: TGTGCCAGCAGGTCCCCAGGGGGGCACACTGAAGCTTTCTTT.

The rearrangement uses TRBV3-1 (or the pseudogene TRBV3-2) and TRBJ2-7; TRBD2 aligns across 7 bases. The germline CDR1 and CDR2 sequences are LGHDT and YNNKEL (reference sequence). V gave up 4 bases and J gave up 1 base; unmatched junction bases: 7. The CDR3 has 15 amino acids. The CDR3 nucleotides are TGTGCCAGCAGCCGGGCCCTTAGCGGGTCCTACGAGCAGTACTTC. Its translation is CASSRALSGSYEQYF.

The chain carries TRBV18 and TRBJ1-5; the match to TRBD1 covers 8 bases. This CDR3 has 15 residues. Per germline, CDR1 KGHSH and CDR2 LQKENI. The V and J ends lost 5 bases and 3 bases, in that order; junction bases with no gene match: 6. The CDR3 nucleotides are TGTGCCAGCTCAGGGGACAGGTCCTACAATCAGCCCCAGCATTTT. Protein: CASSGDRSYNQPQHF.

The J gene is TRBJ1-2, the V gene TRBV19, with D perhaps matching TRBD1 (5 bases). Looked up from germline, CDR1 is LNHDA and CDR2 is SQIVND (reference sequence). The V end lost 6 bases, the J end lost 4 bases, and 15 bases lay between the germline ends. The CDR3 is 14 residues long. The CDR3 bases are TGTGCCAGTAGAAATATAGACAGTCCCTATGGCTACACCTTC. Translation gives CASRNIDSPYGYTF.

Only a few counts were recorded for this clone. The genes are TRBV29-1 and TRBJ2-3; the match to TRBD2 covers 10 bases. The CDR3 loop spans 16 amino acids. The junction had 11 bases not matched to a gene; V was cut back by 2 bases and J by 6 bases. Germline V gene data show CDR1 as SQVTM and CDR2 as ANQGSEA. CDR3 residues: CSVEIRLAGVVDTQYF. Here the CDR3 DNA reads TGCAGCGTTGAAATAAGGCTAGCGGGAGTGGTGGATACGCAGTATTTT.

The J gene is TRBJ2-1, the V gene TRBV5-1, with TRBD2 matching over 9 bases. This CDR3 has 17 residues. Per the germline V gene, CDR1 is SGHRS and CDR2 is YFSETQ. Germline trimming cut 4 bases from V and 8 bases from J; bases unmatched to any gene: 16. The CDR3 nucleotides read TGCGCCAGCAGCCACCTTGGAGGAGCGGGGGGTAGGGATGAGCAGTTCTTC. Translation: CASSHLGGAGGRDEQFF.

V is TRBV28 and J is TRBJ2-1; D is possibly TRBD1 (6 bases). The germline V gene encodes CDR1 MDHEN and CDR2 SYDVKM. V gave up 3 bases and J gave up 9 bases, with 15 bases separating them. The CDR3 sequence is 14 residues long. CDR3 nucleotide sequence: TGTGCCAGCAGTTTGGGGCGCAGAGGGGGTGAGCAGTTCTTC. Protein product: CASSLGRRGGEQFF.

The rearrangement joins TRBV11-2 to TRBJ2-1, with TRBD2 identical over 8 bases. The V segment lost 0 bases and the J segment 9 bases; nucleotides outside the gene matches: 16. CDR1 SGHAT and CDR2 FQNNGV come from the germline V gene. The CDR3 consists of 18 residues. CDR3 in amino acids: CASSLEGFPGRATSEQFF. The CDR3 DNA reads as TGTGCCAGCAGCTTAGAAGGGTTCCCCGGGAGGGCAACGAGTGAGCAGTTCTTC.